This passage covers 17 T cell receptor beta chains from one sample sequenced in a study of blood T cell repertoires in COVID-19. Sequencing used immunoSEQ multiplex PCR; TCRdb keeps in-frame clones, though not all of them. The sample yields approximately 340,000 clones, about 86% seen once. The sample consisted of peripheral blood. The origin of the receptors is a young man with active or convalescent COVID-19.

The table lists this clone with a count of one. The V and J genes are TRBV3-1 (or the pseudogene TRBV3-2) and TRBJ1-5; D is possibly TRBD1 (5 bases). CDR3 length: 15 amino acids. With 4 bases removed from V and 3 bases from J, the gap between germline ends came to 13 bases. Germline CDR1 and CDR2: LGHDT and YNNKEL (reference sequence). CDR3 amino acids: CASSLAGISNQPQHF. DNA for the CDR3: TGTGCCAGCAGCCTAGCAGGGATTTCCAATCAGCCCCAGCATTTT.

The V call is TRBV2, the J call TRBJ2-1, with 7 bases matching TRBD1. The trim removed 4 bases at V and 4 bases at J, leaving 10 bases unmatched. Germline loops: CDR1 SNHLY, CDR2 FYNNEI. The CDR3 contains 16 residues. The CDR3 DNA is TGTGCCAGCAGTGTGGCGACAGGGCCAAGGTACAATGAGCAGTTCTTC. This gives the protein CASSVATGPRYNEQFF.

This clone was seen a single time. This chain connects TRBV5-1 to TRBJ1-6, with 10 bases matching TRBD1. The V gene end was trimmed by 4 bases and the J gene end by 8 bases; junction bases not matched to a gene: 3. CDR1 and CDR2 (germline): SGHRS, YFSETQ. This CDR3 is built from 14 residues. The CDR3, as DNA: TGCGCCAGCAGCGCCGGGACAGGGGATTCACCCCTCCACTTT. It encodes CASSAGTGDSPLHF.

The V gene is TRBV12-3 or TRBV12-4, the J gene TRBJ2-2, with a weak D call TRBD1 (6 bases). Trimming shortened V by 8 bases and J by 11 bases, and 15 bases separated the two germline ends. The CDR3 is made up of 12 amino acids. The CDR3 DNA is TGTGCCAGCCTTACCAGGGGTAGTGAGCTGTTTTTT. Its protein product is CASLTRGSELFF.

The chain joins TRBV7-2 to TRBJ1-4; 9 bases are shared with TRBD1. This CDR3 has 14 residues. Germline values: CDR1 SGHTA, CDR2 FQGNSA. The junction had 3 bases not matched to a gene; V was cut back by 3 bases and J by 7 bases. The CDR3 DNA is TGTGCCAGCAGCTTGGACAGGGGTGTTGAAAAACTGTTTTTT. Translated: CASSLDRGVEKLFF.

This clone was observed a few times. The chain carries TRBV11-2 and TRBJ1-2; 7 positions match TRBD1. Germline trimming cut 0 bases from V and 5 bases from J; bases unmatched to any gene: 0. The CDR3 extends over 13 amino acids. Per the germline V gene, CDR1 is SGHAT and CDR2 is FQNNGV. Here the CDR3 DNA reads TGTGCCAGCAGCTTAGAGGGACAGTATGGCTACACCTTC. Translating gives CASSLEGQYGYTF.

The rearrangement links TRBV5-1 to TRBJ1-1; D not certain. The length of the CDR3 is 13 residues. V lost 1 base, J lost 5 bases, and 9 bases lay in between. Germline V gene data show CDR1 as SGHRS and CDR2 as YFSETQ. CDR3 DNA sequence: TGCGCCAGCAGCTTGAATTCCGGGACTGAAGCTTTCTTT. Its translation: CASSLNSGTEAFF.

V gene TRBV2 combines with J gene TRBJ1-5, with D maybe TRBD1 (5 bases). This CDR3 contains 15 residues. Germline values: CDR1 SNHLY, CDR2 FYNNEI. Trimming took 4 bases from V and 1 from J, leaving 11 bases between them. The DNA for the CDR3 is TGTGCCAGCAGTGTTGGGACTCTAAGCAATCAGCCCCAGCATTTT. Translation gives CASSVGTLSNQPQHF. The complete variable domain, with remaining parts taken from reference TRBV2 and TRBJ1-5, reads EPEVTQTPSHQVTQMGQEVILRCVPISNHLYFYWYRQILGQKVEFLVSFYNNEISEKSEIFDDQFSVERPDGSNFTLKIRSTKLEDSAMYFCASSVGTLSNQPQHFGDGTRLSIL.

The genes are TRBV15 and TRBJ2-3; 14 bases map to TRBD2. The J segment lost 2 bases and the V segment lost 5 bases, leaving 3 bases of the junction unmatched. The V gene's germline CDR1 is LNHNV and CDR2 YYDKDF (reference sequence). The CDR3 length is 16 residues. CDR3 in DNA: TGTGCCACCAGCCGGGGACTAGCGGGGGTCACAGATACGCAGTATTTT. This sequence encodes CATSRGLAGVTDTQYF.

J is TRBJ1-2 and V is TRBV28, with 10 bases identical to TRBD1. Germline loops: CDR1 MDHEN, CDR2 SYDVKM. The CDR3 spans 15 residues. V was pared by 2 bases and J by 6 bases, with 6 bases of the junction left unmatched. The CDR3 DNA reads TGTGCCAGCAGTTTAACCCCCGGACAGGGGGATGGCTACACCTTC. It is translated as CASSLTPGQGDGYTF.

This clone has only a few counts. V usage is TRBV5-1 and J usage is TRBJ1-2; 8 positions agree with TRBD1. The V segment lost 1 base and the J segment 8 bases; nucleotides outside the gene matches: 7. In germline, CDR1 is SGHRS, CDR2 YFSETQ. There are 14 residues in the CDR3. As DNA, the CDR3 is TGCGCCAGCAGCTTGACGACAGGGGAGGAGGGCTACACCTTC. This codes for CASSLTTGEEGYTF.

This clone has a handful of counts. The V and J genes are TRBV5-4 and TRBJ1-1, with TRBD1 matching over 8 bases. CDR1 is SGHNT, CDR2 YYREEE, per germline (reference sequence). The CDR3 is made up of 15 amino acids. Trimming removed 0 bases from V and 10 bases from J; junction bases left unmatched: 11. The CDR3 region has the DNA TGTGCCAGCAGCTTGGAGACAGGGGATAGGGGGAGAGCTTTCTTT. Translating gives CASSLETGDRGRAFF.

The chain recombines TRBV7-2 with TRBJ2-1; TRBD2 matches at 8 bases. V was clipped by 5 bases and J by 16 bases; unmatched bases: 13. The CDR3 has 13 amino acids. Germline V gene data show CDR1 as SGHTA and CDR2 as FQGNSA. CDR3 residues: CASSVATGGIQFF. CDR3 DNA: TGTGCCAGCAGCGTGGCTACGGGAGGGATTCAATTCTTC.

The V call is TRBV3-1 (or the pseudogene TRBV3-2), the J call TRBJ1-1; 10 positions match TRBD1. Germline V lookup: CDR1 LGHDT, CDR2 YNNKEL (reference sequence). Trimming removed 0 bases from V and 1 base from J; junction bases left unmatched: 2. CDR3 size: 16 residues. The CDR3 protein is CASSQDRTGGNTEAFF. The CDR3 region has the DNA TGTGCCAGCAGCCAAGATAGGACAGGGGGGAACACTGAAGCTTTCTTT.

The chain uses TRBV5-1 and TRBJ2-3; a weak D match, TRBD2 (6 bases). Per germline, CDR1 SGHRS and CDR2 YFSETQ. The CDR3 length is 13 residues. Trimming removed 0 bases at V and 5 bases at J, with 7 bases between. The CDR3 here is CASSLGRGDTQYF. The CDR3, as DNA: TGCGCCAGCAGCTTGGGGAGGGGAGATACGCAGTATTTT.

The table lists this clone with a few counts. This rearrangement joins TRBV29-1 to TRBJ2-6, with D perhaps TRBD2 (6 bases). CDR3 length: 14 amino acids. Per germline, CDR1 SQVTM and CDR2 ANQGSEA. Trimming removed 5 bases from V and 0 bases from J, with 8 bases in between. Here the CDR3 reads CSVRGSSGANVLTF. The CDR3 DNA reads TGCAGCGTTCGGGGGAGCTCTGGGGCCAACGTCCTGACTTTC.

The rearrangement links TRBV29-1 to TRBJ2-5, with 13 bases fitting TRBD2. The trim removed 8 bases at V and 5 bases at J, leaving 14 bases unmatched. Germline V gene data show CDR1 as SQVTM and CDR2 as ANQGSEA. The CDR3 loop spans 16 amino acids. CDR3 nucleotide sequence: TGCAGCCTCCTCGGACTAGCGGGGGTCGAAGGGGAGACCCAGTACTTC. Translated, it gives CSLLGLAGVEGETQYF.